This T cell receptor (beta chain) was observed in a study of cytomegalovirus exposure and HLA in healthy donors. Study-wide points: Judged likely to be a sequencing artifact was a cluster of highly shared sequence variants. It was only CMV serostatus that was available as immune exposure information. Apparent HLA restriction characterized most CMV-associated TCR beta chains in a later analysis. Using a false discovery rate of 0.05, a later analysis showed that 16,951 TCR beta sequences were associated with HLA alleles.

This clone was found a few times. Its antigen remains unknown. The PCR made use of 60 Vbeta and 13 Jbeta primers. The repertoire was sequenced with immunoSEQ multiplex PCR; TCRdb's copy has only in-frame clones and lacks some. The profile covers some 140,000 clones, with roughly 73% appearing a single time and 1.3% taken by the ten largest. The TCR originated in a woman in her forties in good health and CMV-seronegative. The sequenced material came from PBMCs.

CDR3 amino acids: CASSQDMAGVYGYTF. The CDR3 DNA reads TGCGCCAGCAGCCAAGATATGGCGGGAGTCTATGGCTACACCTTC. The chain employs TRBV4-3 and TRBJ1-2; no clear D. Germline lookup yields CDR1 LGHNA and CDR2 YSLEER. With 0 bases removed from V and 4 bases from J, the gap between germline ends came to 12 bases. The CDR3 sequence is 15 residues long.